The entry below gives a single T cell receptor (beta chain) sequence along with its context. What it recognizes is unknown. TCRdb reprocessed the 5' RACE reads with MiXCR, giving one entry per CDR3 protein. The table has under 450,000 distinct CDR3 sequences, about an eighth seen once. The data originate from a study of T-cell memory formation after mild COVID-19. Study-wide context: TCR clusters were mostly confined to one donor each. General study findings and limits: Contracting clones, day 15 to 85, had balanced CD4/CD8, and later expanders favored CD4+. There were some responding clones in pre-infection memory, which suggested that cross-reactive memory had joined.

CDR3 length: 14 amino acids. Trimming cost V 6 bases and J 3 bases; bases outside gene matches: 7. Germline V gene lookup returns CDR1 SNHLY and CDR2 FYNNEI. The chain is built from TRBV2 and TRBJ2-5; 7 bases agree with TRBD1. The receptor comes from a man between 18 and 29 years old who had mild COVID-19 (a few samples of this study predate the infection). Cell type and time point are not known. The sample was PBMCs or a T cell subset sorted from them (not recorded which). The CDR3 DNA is TGTGCCAGCAGGGGGGACAGTCGGGAAGAGACCCAGTACTTC. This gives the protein CASRGDSREETQYF.